Detailed here is one T cell receptor (beta chain). The sample is drawn from a study of blood T cell repertoires in COVID-19. The overall study: Material from acute and convalescent COVID-19 was sourced from the United States, Italy and Spain. PBMCs, B-cell-depleted T cells, or T cells were the source of the cDNA or gDNA that made up the material.

The CDR3 covers 16 residues. V lost 6 bases, J lost 6 bases, and 13 bases stayed unmatched. Under the authors' procedure: It was from reference gene primer amplification that nucleated cell counts were estimated. The data were produced by immunoSEQ multiplex PCR, yet TCRdb's version contains in-frame clones alone and is incomplete. That table is the source of V, J and clone size, and D and trimming were worked out from the DNA. The sample holds under 150,000 clones, 81% seen once. The chain recombines TRBV23-1 with TRBJ2-3, with TRBD1 identical over 9 bases. TRBV23-1 is an ORF, and what it does is uncertain. Input material: peripheral blood. This TCR was sampled from a man in his fifties or sixties with acute or convalescent COVID-19. The CDR3, as DNA: TGCGCCAGCAGGCCTGGGACAGGGCTTTCACCGGATACGCAGTATTTT. Its protein product is CASRPGTGLSPDTQYF.